One sample yielded the 23 T cell receptor beta chains listed below, sequenced in a study of T cell changes during pregnancy in multiple sclerosis. Assay: immunoSEQ multiplex PCR; the TCRdb copy retains only in-frame clones and omits some. In the table there are about 96,000 clones, about 92% of which are singletons. Here the sequenced sample was peripheral blood, taken in the first trimester of pregnancy. Source of these receptors: a female donor with multiple sclerosis, enrolled in a pregnancy study.

As regards this clone: The identical CDR3 is also encoded by other nucleotide sequences in the sample. The V call is TRBV27, the J call TRBJ1-2, with 7 bases aligning to TRBD1. V was pared by 2 bases and J by 11 bases, with 8 bases of the junction left unmatched. The CDR3 totals 13 residues. Germline V gives CDR1 MNHEY, CDR2 SMNVEV (reference sequence). In nucleotides, the CDR3 is TGTGCCAGCAGTTTAGAGGGGGCTGGTGGTTACACCTTC. This encodes CASSLEGAGGYTF.

With respect to this clone: The same CDR3 also results from other DNA sequences found in this sample. The gene calls are TRBV7-2 and TRBJ2-3; D possibly corresponds to TRBD2 (6 bases). Trimming cost V 1 base and J 0 bases, with 8 bases left between them. Germline V gives CDR1 SGHTA, CDR2 FQGNSA. This CDR3 comprises 15 residues. The CDR3 spells CASSLGLVSTDTQYF. CDR3 nucleotides: TGTGCCAGCAGCTTAGGACTAGTAAGCACAGATACGCAGTATTTT.

CDR3 sequence: CASSPDRDYTF. As DNA, the CDR3 is TGTGCCAGCAGCCCTGACAGGGACTACACCTTC. The chain recombines TRBV7-9 with TRBJ1-2, with TRBD1 matching 7 bases. V trimming: 5 bases; J trimming: 10 bases; junction bases outside the gene matches: 4. CDR1 is SEHNR and CDR2 is FQNEAQ in the germline V gene (reference sequence). The CDR3 loop spans 11 amino acids.

This CDR3 is CASIKRTGTFYEQYF. As DNA, the CDR3 is TGTGCCAGCATTAAACGGACAGGGACTTTCTACGAGCAGTACTTC. The J gene is TRBJ2-7, the V gene TRBV28; the match to TRBD1 covers 8 bases. After removal of 7 bases from V and 3 bases from J, the junction contained 11 bases not matched to a gene. This CDR3 is 15 amino acids long. From germline, CDR1 is MDHEN and CDR2 SYDVKM.

The rearrangement uses TRBV2 and TRBJ2-5, with unresolved D. The V end was cut by 4 bases, the J end by 2 bases, with 5 bases between. CDR1 SNHLY and CDR2 FYNNEI come from the germline V gene. The CDR3 is 12 amino acids. The CDR3 is CASSALQETQYF. The CDR3 nucleotides are TGTGCCAGCAGTGCACTACAAGAGACCCAGTACTTC.

The chain uses TRBV4-1 and TRBJ2-1, with 7 positions matching TRBD2. The V gene end was trimmed by 4 bases and the J gene end by 7 bases; junction bases not matched to a gene: 16. Per the germline V gene, CDR1 is MGHRA and CDR2 is YSYEKL. This CDR3 has 17 residues. Written as DNA, the CDR3 is TGCGCCAGCAGCCCCCTGAGTGGGGGGAGGGGCCGAAATGAGCAGTTCTTC. This sequence encodes CASSPLSGGRGRNEQFF.

The J gene is TRBJ1-5, the V gene TRBV4-2; TRBD1 is a possible D gene (5 bases). The CDR3 length is 15 residues. V shed 5 bases and J shed 2 bases, with 13 bases lying between them. Germline CDR1 LGHNA, CDR2 YNFKEQ. CDR3 DNA: TGTGCCAGCAGCTCCGGGACTCCGGGCAATCAGCCCCAGCATTTT. Its translation: CASSSGTPGNQPQHF.

The rearrangement joins TRBV27 to TRBJ2-7; D perhaps matches TRBD2 (5 bases). The germline V gene encodes CDR1 MNHEY and CDR2 SMNVEV (reference sequence). V was clipped by 5 bases and J by 2 bases, with 13 bases between them. The CDR3 consists of 14 residues. CDR3 DNA sequence: TGTGCCAGCAGTCCAGCCGGGATAACCTACGAGCAGTACTTC. Its translation: CASSPAGITYEQYF.

This clone was counted only a few times. The rearrangement links TRBV9 to TRBJ1-5; D uncertain. From germline, CDR1 is SGDLS and CDR2 YYNGEE. Between the trimmed V and J ends, which lost 2 bases and 4 bases, there was a span of 13 bases. CDR3 length: 15 residues. In nucleotides, the CDR3 is TGTGCCAGCAGCGTGGGTACAGCCGAAAATCAGCCCCAGCATTTT. Protein sequence: CASSVGTAENQPQHF. The entire variable domain, with the rest obtained from reference TRBV9 and TRBJ1-5, is as follows: DSGVTQTPKHLITATGQRVTLRCSPRSGDLSVYWYQQSLDQGLQFLIQYYNGEERAKGNILERFSAQQFPDLHSELNLSSLELGDSALYFCASSVGTAENQPQHFGDGTRLSIL.

The rearrangement uses TRBV5-4 and TRBJ2-7; 9 bases align to TRBD1. V trimming: 4 bases; J trimming: 3 bases; junction bases outside the gene matches: 5. CDR3 size: 14 residues. CDR1 is SGHNT, CDR2 YYREEE, per germline (reference sequence). CDR3 loop: CASSPTGGGYEQYF. CDR3 DNA: TGTGCCAGCAGCCCGACAGGGGGAGGCTACGAGCAGTACTTC.

V is TRBV4-1 and J is TRBJ1-1; D is uncertain. This CDR3 comprises 13 residues. CDR1 and CDR2 from the germline V gene are MGHRA and YSYEKL. Trimming shortened V by 0 bases and J by 7 bases, and 9 bases separated the two germline ends. CDR3 sequence: CASSQETQFEAFF. The DNA of the CDR3 is TGCGCCAGCAGCCAAGAAACGCAGTTTGAAGCTTTCTTT.

Only a few counts were recorded for this clone. In DNA, the CDR3 is TGTGCCAGCAGTTTCGGACAGGGGAACACTGAAGCTTTCTTT. Translation gives CASSFGQGNTEAFF. This chain uses TRBV6-5 with TRBJ1-1; TRBD1 matches at 8 bases. Per germline, CDR1 MNHEY and CDR2 SVGAGI. Germline trimming cut 4 bases from V and 1 base from J; bases unmatched to any gene: 2. The CDR3 sequence is 14 residues long.

The rearrangement uses TRBV7-9 and TRBJ2-5, with 7 bases aligning to TRBD1. CDR1 is SEHNR, CDR2 FQNEAQ, per germline (reference sequence). V was clipped by 5 bases and J by 3 bases; unmatched bases: 9. The CDR3 spans 15 residues. The CDR3: CASSQTPTGKETQYF. The CDR3 coding sequence is TGTGCCAGCAGCCAAACTCCGACAGGGAAAGAGACCCAGTACTTC.

The chain links TRBV5-4 to TRBJ2-7, with 8 positions matching TRBD1. The CDR3 runs 15 residues. Germline V gene data show CDR1 as SGHNT and CDR2 as YYREEE (reference sequence). V lost 0 bases to trimming and J lost 3 bases; unmatched junction nucleotides: 5. The CDR3 nucleotides read TGTGCCAGCAGCTTGGCCGCAGGGGGCGTCTACGAGCAGTACTTC. This translates into CASSLAAGGVYEQYF.

The chain is built from TRBV6-1 and TRBJ2-3; tentatively, D is TRBD2 (5 bases). This CDR3 is built from 15 residues. Germline loops: CDR1 MNHNS, CDR2 SASEGT. V was trimmed by 0 bases and J by 6 bases, leaving 13 bases between them. The DNA of the CDR3 is TGTGCCAGCAGTGAAGCTATCGGGGTTTGGGATACGCAGTATTTT. Its protein product is CASSEAIGVWDTQYF.

The chain couples TRBV6-1 to TRBJ1-3, with TRBD1 identical over 9 bases. Losses at the gene ends were 10 bases for V and 9 bases for J; bases not matched to a gene: 10. This CDR3 region has 13 residues. CDR1 is MNHNS, CDR2 SASEGT, per germline. In DNA, the CDR3 is TGTGCCACCACCCGGGACAGGGTGCGCACCATATATTTT. Translation: CATTRDRVRTIYF.

This rearrangement joins TRBV19 to TRBJ2-5, with D maybe TRBD1 (5 bases). The CDR3 has 14 residues. Looked up from germline, CDR1 is LNHDA and CDR2 is SQIVND (reference sequence). The V end lost 5 bases, the J end lost 7 bases, and 17 bases lay between the germline ends. Written as DNA, the CDR3 is TGTGCCAGTAGTGGGTCGACAGTACATAGGACCCAGTACTTC. Translation: CASSGSTVHRTQYF.

V gene TRBV19 combines with J gene TRBJ2-4, with 11 bases matching TRBD2. Germline V CDR1 and CDR2: LNHDA, SQIVND (reference sequence). The V gene end was trimmed by 7 bases and the J gene end by 8 bases; junction bases not matched to a gene: 7. This CDR3 has 14 residues. CDR3 in amino acids: CASTPGLAVDIQYF. The DNA of the CDR3 is TGTGCCAGTACACCGGGACTAGCGGTCGACATTCAGTACTTC.

This chain joins TRBV9 and TRBJ2-4; D perhaps matches TRBD2 (5 bases). The CDR3 runs to 14 residues. CDR1 and CDR2 (germline): SGDLS, YYNGEE. Trimming removed 0 bases from V and 6 bases from J, with 10 bases in between. The CDR3 region has the DNA TGTGCCAGCAGCGTAGGGGCTAGCTCAAACATTCAGTACTTC. Translation gives CASSVGASSNIQYF.

V usage is TRBV2 and J usage is TRBJ2-1, with 12 nucleotides matching TRBD2. V lost 6 bases and J lost 2; bases outside the gene matches: 5. The CDR3 is made up of 16 amino acids. Germline-derived CDR1 and CDR2 are SNHLY and FYNNEI. The CDR3 coding sequence is TGTGCCAGCAGAGCCCTAGCGGGAGGGCCCTACAATGAGCAGTTCTTC. Translation gives CASRALAGGPYNEQFF.

The rearrangement joins TRBV6-4 to TRBJ2-2; tentatively, D is TRBD1 (5 bases). The ends were cut back, 3 bases at V and 7 bases at J, with 12 bases in the middle. The germline gives CDR1 MRHNA, CDR2 SNTAGT. CDR3 length equals 14 residues. Here the CDR3 reads CASSESGPGGELFF. CDR3 nucleotides: TGTGCCAGCAGTGAATCAGGGCCTGGCGGGGAGCTGTTTTTT.

This sequence joins TRBV27 and TRBJ2-7; 10 bases match TRBD2. The V segment lost 8 bases and the J segment 4 bases; nucleotides outside the gene matches: 11. CDR3 length equals 15 residues. Germline values: CDR1 MNHEY, CDR2 SMNVEV (reference sequence). In DNA, the CDR3 is TGTGCCAGCCGAGGACTAGCGGAGATAAAGTACGAGCAGTACTTC. Protein product: CASRGLAEIKYEQYF.

This clone was found once. The rearrangement uses TRBV29-1 and TRBJ2-5; D is perhaps TRBD1 (6 bases). The CDR3 loop spans 15 amino acids. The germline V gene encodes CDR1 SQVTM and CDR2 ANQGSEA. V lost 7 bases and J lost 2, with 20 bases in between. The CDR3 DNA reads as TGCAGCGCGGGGCCGGGACACCTGGGGCAAGAGACCCAGTACTTC. Its protein product is CSAGPGHLGQETQYF.